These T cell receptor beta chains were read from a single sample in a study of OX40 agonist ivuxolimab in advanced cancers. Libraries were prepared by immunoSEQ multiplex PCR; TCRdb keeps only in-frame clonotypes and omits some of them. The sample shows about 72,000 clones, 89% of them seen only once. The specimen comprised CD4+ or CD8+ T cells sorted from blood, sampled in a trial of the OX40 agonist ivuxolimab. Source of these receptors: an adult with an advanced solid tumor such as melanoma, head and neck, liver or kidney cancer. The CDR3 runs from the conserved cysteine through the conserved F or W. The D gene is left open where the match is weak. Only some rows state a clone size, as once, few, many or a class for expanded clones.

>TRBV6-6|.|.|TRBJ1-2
TGTGCCAGCTCCTCAGGGGAGGTTAGCCCCCGAGGCTACACCTTC
CASSSGEVSPRGYTF
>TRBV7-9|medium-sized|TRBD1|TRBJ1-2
TGTGCCAGCAGCATGACAGGGGACGGGAATGGCTACACCTTC
CASSMTGDGNGYTF
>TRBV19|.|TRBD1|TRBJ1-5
TGTGCCAGTAGTTCTCCCCCCGGGACAGGTTTTAGCAATCAGCCCCAGCATTTT
CASSSPPGTGFSNQPQHF
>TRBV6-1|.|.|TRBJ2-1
TGTGCCAGCAGTGCTGGCAGGGCGGAATACAATGAGCAGTTCTTC
CASSAGRAEYNEQFF
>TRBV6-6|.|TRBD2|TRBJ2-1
TGTGCCAGCAGTTACTCCGCCGGGACTAAAAATGAGCAGTTCTTC
CASSYSAGTKNEQFF
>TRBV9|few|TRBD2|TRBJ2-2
TGTGCCAGCAGCGCCACTAGCGGGGGGTCAACCGGGGAGCTGTTTTTT
CASSATSGGSTGELFF
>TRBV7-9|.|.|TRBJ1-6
TGTGCCAGCAGCACAGAGTCCGGTTCACCCCTCCACTTT
CASSTESGSPLHF
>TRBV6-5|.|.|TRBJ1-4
TGTGCCAGCAGTTCGCAACGGTGGACTAATGAAAAACTGTTTTTT
CASSSQRWTNEKLFF
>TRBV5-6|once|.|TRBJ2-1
TGTGCCAGCAGCTTCCTAGCGCCTGAGCAGTTCTTC
CASSFLAPEQFF
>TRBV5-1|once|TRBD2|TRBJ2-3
TGCGCCAGCAGCTTGCAAAGCGGGGGACTCACAGATACGCAGTATTTT
CASSLQSGGLTDTQYF
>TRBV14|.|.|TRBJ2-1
TGTGCCAGCAGCCAAGTGGACCAAGGGAGAGGGGGCAATGAGCAGTTCTTC
CASSQVDQGRGGNEQFF
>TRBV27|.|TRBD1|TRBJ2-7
TGTGCCAGCAGTTTGGGACAGGGGTGGGAGCAGTACTTC
CASSLGQGWEQYF
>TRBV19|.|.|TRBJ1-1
TGTGCCAGTAGTATACAGATGGACACTGAAGCTTTCTTT
CASSIQMDTEAFF
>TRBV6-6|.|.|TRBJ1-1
TGTGCCAGCAGTTTTGCAAGGGGGTTTGGGACTGAAGCTTTCTTT
CASSFARGFGTEAFF
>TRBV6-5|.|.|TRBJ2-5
TGTGCCAGCAAGCCACTAGCCGGGGAAGAGACCCAGTACTTC
CASKPLAGEETQYF
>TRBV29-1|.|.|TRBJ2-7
TGCAGCGTTGGACGGATTGCGGGGGCTGGAGGCGAGCAGTACTTC
CSVGRIAGAGGEQYF
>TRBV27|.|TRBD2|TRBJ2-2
TGTGCCAGCAGTTTAGCGGGAGGGGGGTCCGGGGAGCTGTTTTTT
CASSLAGGGSGELFF
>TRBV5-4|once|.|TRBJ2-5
TGTGCCAGCAGCTCCAGGGGTGTCGTAGAGACCCAGTACTTC
CASSSRGVVETQYF
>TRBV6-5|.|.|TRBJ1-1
TGTGCCACCACGGGTCGCACTGAAGCTTTCTTT
CATTGRTEAFF
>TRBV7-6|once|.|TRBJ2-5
TGTGCCAGCAGCAAAGAGGGGCCCGGTACGTCCCAGTACTTC
CASSKEGPGTSQYF
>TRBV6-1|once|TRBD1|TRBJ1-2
TGTGCCAGCACGGGACAGTTAGCTAACTATGGCTACACCTTC
CASTGQLANYGYTF
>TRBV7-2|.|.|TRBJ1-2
TGTGCCAGCAGACAGACAAGCAACTATGGCTACACCTTC
CASRQTSNYGYTF
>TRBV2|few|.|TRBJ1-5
TGTGCCAGCAGTGGGCCCCGTCAGCCCCAGCATTTT
CASSGPRQPQHF
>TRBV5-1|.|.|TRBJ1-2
TGCGCCAGCAGCTTGGATGGGGGGCCAGGCTACACCTTC
CASSLDGGPGYTF
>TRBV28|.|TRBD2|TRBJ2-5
TGTGCCAGCAGTCCCCCGGGGGGTGCAGCCGTAGCTTCTGAGACCCAGTACTTC
CASSPPGGAAVASETQYF
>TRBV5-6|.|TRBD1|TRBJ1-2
TGTGCCAGCAGCCCCGCGATCCGACAGGGGGCCTCGAACTATGGCTACACCTTC
CASSPAIRQGASNYGYTF
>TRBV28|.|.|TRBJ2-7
TGTGCCAGCAGTATAAGCACAGGGCGCTGGGCCTACGAGCAGTACTTC
CASSISTGRWAYEQYF
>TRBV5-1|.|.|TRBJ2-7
TGCGCCAGCAGCTTGGCCGGGGGACCGATCTACGAGCAGTACTTC
CASSLAGGPIYEQYF
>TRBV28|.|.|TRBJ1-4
TGTGCCAGCAGTTTACGACAGTTCAATGAAAAACTGTTTTTT
CASSLRQFNEKLFF
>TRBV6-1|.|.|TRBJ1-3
TGTGCCAGCAGTGAGGGAGGGAGCTCTGGAAACACCATATATTTT
CASSEGGSSGNTIYF
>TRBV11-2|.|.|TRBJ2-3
TGTGCCAGCAGCTTAGCCTCGGTAGCGGATACGCAGTATTTT
CASSLASVADTQYF